This TCR beta chain was documented in a study of blood T cell repertoires in COVID-19. Study summary: Researchers got acute and convalescent COVID-19 samples from the United States, Italy and Spain. T cells, B-cell-depleted T cells, or PBMCs provided the cDNA or gDNA that served as material.

The germline V and J ends were trimmed by 7 bases and 4 bases, with 16 bases remaining between them. The CDR3 runs to 14 residues. From germline, CDR1 is WSHSY and CDR2 SAAADI. In the authors' workflow: For nucleated cells, counts were estimated from reference gene primer amplification. Method: immunoSEQ multiplex PCR; TCRdb's copy keeps in-frame clones and lacks some. D and trimming come from the DNA, and the V and J calls and clone size come from that table. The table records under 200,000 clones, approximately 86% of them present only once. The receptor's source is a man in his sixties with acute or convalescent COVID-19. Input material: peripheral blood. The chain links TRBV10-2 to TRBJ1-1; D is possibly TRBD1 (6 bases). The CDR3: CASIQDSKFTEAFF. In DNA form, the CDR3 reads TGCGCCAGCATCCAGGACAGTAAGTTCACTGAAGCTTTCTTT.